The 31 T cell receptor beta chains listed next were all sequenced from one sample in a study of T cell responses to AZD1222 COVID-19 vaccine. Only in-frame clones appear in the TCRdb table, and some are missing; sequencing was by immunoSEQ multiplex PCR. The sample consists of around 160,000 clones, roughly nine tenths of them appearing once. The sample here was peripheral blood, taken 28 days after the second AZD1222 dose. All receptors come from an adult who received the AZD1222 COVID-19 vaccine.

The V call is TRBV12-5, the J call TRBJ1-2, with 9 nucleotides matching TRBD1. CDR1 and CDR2 (germline): LGHNT, FRNRAP. The CDR3 runs to 18 residues. Trimming took 0 bases from V and 3 from J; bases not matched to a gene: 11. The CDR3 reads CASGLVLGTGSLDYGYTF. The CDR3 nucleotides read TGTGCTAGTGGTTTGGTACTCGGGACAGGGTCCCTCGACTATGGCTACACCTTC.

The chain has TRBV5-4 and TRBJ2-7, with 15 bases identical to TRBD2. The V gene's germline CDR1 is SGHNT and CDR2 YYREEE (reference sequence). The CDR3 runs to 16 residues. The V and J ends lost 4 bases and 3 bases, in that order; junction bases with no gene match: 5. The CDR3 here is CASSLGTSGGFYEQYF. CDR3 nucleotide sequence: TGTGCCAGCAGCCTGGGGACTAGCGGGGGGTTCTACGAGCAGTACTTC.

The chain uses TRBV9 and TRBJ1-3; TRBD1 is a possible D gene (6 bases). Trimming pared 3 bases from V and 0 bases from J, leaving 13 bases between. The CDR3 sequence is 16 residues long. Looked up from germline, CDR1 is SGDLS and CDR2 is YYNGEE. The CDR3 coding sequence is TGTGCCAGCAGCGGAGGGGGGGCCCGCTCTGGAAACACCATATATTTT. It translates to CASSGGGARSGNTIYF.

This chain connects TRBV6-5 to TRBJ1-1; D perhaps matches TRBD1 (5 bases). V was pared by 4 bases and J by 5 bases, with 8 bases between. This CDR3 comprises 12 residues. CDR1 and CDR2 from the germline V gene are MNHEY and SVGAGI. The chain's CDR3 is CASSWDGTEAFF. CDR3 coding DNA: TGTGCCAGCAGTTGGGACGGGACTGAAGCTTTCTTT.

The chain employs TRBV7-9 and TRBJ1-2; D not resolved. The CDR3 runs to 15 residues. Per germline, CDR1 SEHNR and CDR2 FQNEAQ (reference sequence). V gave up 3 bases and J gave up 6 bases, with 17 bases separating them. The CDR3 region is CASSLGRAPGDGYTF. The CDR3 DNA follows: TGTGCCAGCAGCTTGGGCCGGGCCCCTGGGGATGGCTACACCTTC.

The rearrangement joins TRBV5-1 to TRBJ2-5; D is unresolved. Germline-derived CDR1 and CDR2 are SGHRS and YFSETQ. The CDR3 has 15 amino acids. With 0 bases removed from V and 5 bases from J, the gap between germline ends came to 14 bases. The CDR3 nucleotides read TGCGCCAGCAGCTTGGGCTCCGCCCTCAAGGAGACCCAGTACTTC. Encoded protein: CASSLGSALKETQYF.

The V call is TRBV3-1 (or the pseudogene TRBV3-2), the J call TRBJ2-5, with TRBD1 matching 10 bases. This CDR3 has 15 amino acids. Germline CDR1 reads LGHDT; CDR2 reads YNNKEL (reference sequence). J was trimmed by 5 bases and V by 4 bases; bases with no gene match: 7. CDR3 amino acids: CASSPGTGVGETQYF. CDR3 in DNA: TGTGCCAGCAGCCCCGGGACAGGGGTTGGGGAGACCCAGTACTTC.

The chain carries TRBV4-1 and TRBJ1-4; weak D call: TRBD1 (6 bases). Germline CDR1 reads MGHRA; CDR2 reads YSYEKL. Trimming shortened V by 4 bases and J by 8 bases, and 20 bases separated the two germline ends. This CDR3 has 16 amino acids. CDR3 region: CASSPDRTLLGEKLFF. The CDR3 nucleotides are TGCGCCAGCAGCCCCGACAGGACCCTCCTCGGGGAAAAACTGTTTTTT.

The table lists this clone with a count of one. The CDR3 spells CASSTLDRRSNQPQHF. The CDR3 nucleotides read TGTGCCAGCAGCACTCTGGACAGGAGAAGCAATCAGCCCCAGCATTTT. The V and J genes are TRBV11-2 and TRBJ1-5; 7 nucleotides line up with TRBD1. The CDR3 spans 16 residues. Germline loops: CDR1 SGHAT, CDR2 FQNNGV. V trimming: 5 bases; J trimming: 1 base; junction bases outside the gene matches: 8.

The rearrangement links TRBV30 to TRBJ2-5, with a tentative D call TRBD2 (6 bases). CDR1 is GTSNPN, CDR2 SVGIG, per germline (reference sequence). Trimming shortened V by 0 bases and J by 4 bases, and 15 bases separated the two germline ends. CDR3 size: 15 residues. As DNA, the CDR3 is TGTGCCTGGAGTGTAGTAGGCGGGGTCGGAGAGACCCAGTACTTC. It is translated as CAWSVVGGVGETQYF.

The chain employs TRBV7-9 and TRBJ1-2; D call uncertain. Trimming stripped 1 base from V and 4 bases from J, with 13 bases between. The CDR3 contains 15 residues. Germline CDR1 SEHNR, CDR2 FQNEAQ (reference sequence). The CDR3 loop is CASSLDSSHGYGYTF. In DNA, the CDR3 is TGTGCCAGCAGCTTAGATAGCAGTCACGGCTATGGCTACACCTTC.

The rearrangement links TRBV12-3 or TRBV12-4 to TRBJ2-5; D remains unclear. The germline V and J ends were trimmed by 6 bases and 0 bases, with 5 bases remaining between them. The length of the CDR3 is 12 residues. In DNA, the CDR3 is TGTGCCAGCAGCCGGAACCAAGAGACCCAGTACTTC. Amino acids: CASSRNQETQYF.

The chain combines TRBV12-5 with TRBJ2-1, with 8 positions matching TRBD1. The germline V gene encodes CDR1 LGHNT and CDR2 FRNRAP. After removal of 6 bases from V and 3 bases from J, the junction contained 4 bases not matched to a gene. The CDR3 covers 14 residues. The CDR3 DNA is TGTGCTAGTGGCCCGGACAGGGTCTACAATGAGCAGTTCTTC. Amino acid sequence: CASGPDRVYNEQFF.

The CDR3 spells CASTGGGNTIYF. Written as DNA, the CDR3 is TGTGCCAGCACCGGGGGGGGAAACACCATATATTTT. The chain carries TRBV9 and TRBJ1-3; possible D gene TRBD1, 5 bases. This CDR3 is built from 12 residues. From germline, CDR1 is SGDLS and CDR2 YYNGEE. Deletions cut 6 bases from V and 4 bases from J, with 8 bases between.

The chain couples TRBV5-5 to TRBJ1-1, with TRBD1 matching over 12 bases. Losses at the gene ends were 4 bases for V and 8 bases for J; bases not matched to a gene: 3. The CDR3 length is 13 residues. CDR1 and CDR2 from the germline V gene are SGHKS and YYEKEE (reference sequence). CDR3: CASSRDRGPEAFF. CDR3 bases: TGTGCCAGCAGCCGGGACAGGGGGCCCGAAGCTTTCTTT.

J is TRBJ1-5 and V is TRBV10-3; no clear D. Germline V gene sequence: CDR1 ENHRY, CDR2 SYGVKD. With 3 bases removed from V and 6 bases from J, the gap between germline ends came to 12 bases. This CDR3 contains 14 residues. CDR3 sequence reads: CAISEGAKSQPQHF. Written as DNA, the CDR3 is TGTGCCATCAGTGAAGGTGCCAAGAGTCAGCCCCAGCATTTT.

The chain employs TRBV7-9 and TRBJ2-7, with 8 bases identical to TRBD1. V gave up 5 bases and J gave up 3 bases; unmatched junction bases: 6. CDR3 length equals 14 residues. Germline V gene sequence: CDR1 SEHNR, CDR2 FQNEAQ (reference sequence). The DNA of the CDR3 is TGTGCCAGCAGCCACCTCAGGGGGCACTACGAGCAGTACTTC. As protein: CASSHLRGHYEQYF.

The gene calls are TRBV18 and TRBJ1-4; no clear D. The germline CDR1 and CDR2 sequences are KGHSH and LQKENI. Deletions cut 2 bases from V and 8 bases from J, with 12 bases between. This CDR3 spans 14 amino acids. The CDR3 region is CASSPGGGKEKLFF. The CDR3 coding sequence is TGTGCCAGCTCACCAGGCGGAGGGAAGGAAAAACTGTTTTTT.

The CDR3 region has the DNA TGTGCCAGCAGCCAAGAGGTCCCACCGCAAGAGACCCAGTACTTC. This translates into CASSQEVPPQETQYF. The chain has TRBV14 and TRBJ2-5; no definite D call. V lost 0 bases, J lost 2 bases, and 10 bases lay in between. CDR1 SGHDN and CDR2 FVKESK come from the germline V gene. The CDR3 spans 15 residues.

The chain recombines TRBV6-5 with TRBJ1-6, with TRBD1 identical over 8 bases. With 5 bases clipped from V and 7 bases from J, the junction kept 7 bases outside the gene matches. Germline CDR1 and CDR2: MNHEY and SVGAGI. The CDR3 sequence is 15 residues long. For the CDR3, the DNA is TGTGCCAGCAGTCACGGACAGGGATGGAATTCACCCCTCCACTTT. Protein product: CASSHGQGWNSPLHF.

The chain recombines TRBV18 with TRBJ2-5; 12 bases are a match to TRBD2. V shed 3 bases, J shed 2 bases, and the junction held 7 bases outside the gene matches. Germline V gene lookup returns CDR1 KGHSH and CDR2 LQKENI. This CDR3 is built from 17 residues. CDR3 DNA sequence: TGTGCCAGCTCACCGGGACTAGCGGGCTTACTACAAGAGACCCAGTACTTC. It is translated as CASSPGLAGLLQETQYF.

The chain recombines TRBV19 with TRBJ1-5, with 7 bases fitting TRBD1. Trimming at V came to 7 bases and at J to 4 bases, leaving 4 bases not matched to a gene. Germline lookup yields CDR1 LNHDA and CDR2 SQIVND (reference sequence). The CDR3 is 13 amino acids. In DNA form, the CDR3 reads TGTGCCAGTACCACGACAGGGAATCAGCCCCAGCATTTT. Amino acid sequence: CASTTTGNQPQHF.

J is TRBJ1-5 and V is TRBV4-1; no clear D. The CDR3 runs to 14 residues. Germline CDR1 MGHRA, CDR2 YSYEKL. The V and J ends lost 3 bases and 3 bases respectively, with 9 bases between them. In nucleotides, the CDR3 is TGCGCCAGCAGCCACCCTGGGGTCAATCAGCCCCAGCATTTT. Translation gives CASSHPGVNQPQHF.

V usage is TRBV19 and J usage is TRBJ1-6; TRBD1 is a possible D gene (6 bases). Germline CDR1 is LNHDA and CDR2 is SQIVND (reference sequence). The CDR3 spans 14 residues. Trimming took 5 bases from V and 6 from J, leaving 11 bases between them. The CDR3 is CASSLGGLNSPLHF. Here the CDR3 DNA reads TGTGCCAGTAGTCTTGGGGGGCTTAATTCACCCCTCCACTTT.

This clone is a singleton in its sample. One end of the junction does not line up with germline, which may come from a read error. CDR3 DNA sequence: TGTGCCAGCAGCTTGCTGGGTTTC. Translated, it gives CASSLLGF. The genes are TRBV5-8 and TRBJ2-7; no clear D gene. Germline V CDR1 and CDR2: SGHTS, YDEGEE. The CDR3 runs 8 residues. Using reference TRBV5-8 and TRBJ2-7 for the parts outside the CDR3, the full variable domain is EAGVTQSPTHLIKTRGQQATLRCSPISGHTSVYWYQQALGLGLQFLLWYDEGEERNRGNFPPRFSGRQFPNYSSELNVNALELEDSALYLCASSLLGFGPGTRLTVT.

The V and J genes are TRBV19 and TRBJ1-2; no firm D call. CDR1 is LNHDA, CDR2 SQIVND, per germline (reference sequence). The length of the CDR3 is 16 residues. V was cut by 1 base and J by 4 bases, with 16 bases left in between. CDR3 region: CASSIGGSGSPYGYTF. The CDR3 nucleotides read TGTGCCAGTAGTATAGGGGGTTCGGGATCGCCCTATGGCTACACCTTC.

This clone was recorded once. The chain couples TRBV7-8 to TRBJ2-1; D call uncertain. From germline, CDR1 is SGHVS and CDR2 FQNEAQ. The germline V and J ends were trimmed by 2 bases and 0 bases, with 11 bases remaining between them. This CDR3 region has 16 residues. Here the CDR3 DNA reads TGTGCCAGCAGCTTACACCGGTTCAGCTCCTACAATGAGCAGTTCTTC. Protein product: CASSLHRFSSYNEQFF.

The CDR3 sequence is CASSPRQGLGSPLHF. The CDR3 nucleotides are TGTGCCAGCAGCCCACGACAGGGGTTAGGTTCACCCCTCCACTTT. The chain couples TRBV9 to TRBJ1-6, with 8 bases identical to TRBD1. V shed 4 bases, J shed 9 bases, and the junction held 9 bases outside the gene matches. CDR1 and CDR2 (germline): SGDLS, YYNGEE. This CDR3 is 15 amino acids long.

The sample holds one count of this clone. The chain uses TRBV2 and TRBJ1-6; no clear D. The CDR3 extends over 16 amino acids. Germline CDR1 and CDR2: SNHLY and FYNNEI. V gave up 2 bases and J gave up 6 bases, with 14 bases separating them. The CDR3: CASSEPLEQSNSPLHF. The CDR3 DNA follows: TGTGCCAGCAGTGAACCCCTAGAACAGAGTAATTCACCCCTCCACTTT. The whole variable domain, remainder taken from reference TRBV2 and TRBJ1-6, is EPEVTQTPSHQVTQMGQEVILRCVPISNHLYFYWYRQILGQKVEFLVSFYNNEISEKSEIFDDQFSVERPDGSNFTLKIRSTKLEDSAMYFCASSEPLEQSNSPLHFGNGTRLTVT.

V and J are TRBV6-5 and TRBJ1-5; 7 bases align to TRBD1. Germline V gene data show CDR1 as MNHEY and CDR2 as SVGAGI. The CDR3 contains 15 residues. J gave up 1 base and V 6 bases, and 6 bases lay outside the gene matches. The CDR3 DNA reads TGTGCCAGCAGAAAAGACAGGGCCAGCAATCAGCCCCAGCATTTT. Translating it yields CASRKDRASNQPQHF.

This clone was counted between two and nine times. DNA for the CDR3: TGTGCCAGCAGTGCCCTGACAGGGGCCTTCTATCAGCCCCAGCATTTT. Translated: CASSALTGAFYQPQHF. The rearrangement links TRBV2 to TRBJ1-5, with 8 positions matching TRBD1. The trim removed 4 bases at V and 5 bases at J, leaving 10 bases unmatched. CDR1 and CDR2 (germline): SNHLY, FYNNEI. The CDR3 has 16 amino acids.